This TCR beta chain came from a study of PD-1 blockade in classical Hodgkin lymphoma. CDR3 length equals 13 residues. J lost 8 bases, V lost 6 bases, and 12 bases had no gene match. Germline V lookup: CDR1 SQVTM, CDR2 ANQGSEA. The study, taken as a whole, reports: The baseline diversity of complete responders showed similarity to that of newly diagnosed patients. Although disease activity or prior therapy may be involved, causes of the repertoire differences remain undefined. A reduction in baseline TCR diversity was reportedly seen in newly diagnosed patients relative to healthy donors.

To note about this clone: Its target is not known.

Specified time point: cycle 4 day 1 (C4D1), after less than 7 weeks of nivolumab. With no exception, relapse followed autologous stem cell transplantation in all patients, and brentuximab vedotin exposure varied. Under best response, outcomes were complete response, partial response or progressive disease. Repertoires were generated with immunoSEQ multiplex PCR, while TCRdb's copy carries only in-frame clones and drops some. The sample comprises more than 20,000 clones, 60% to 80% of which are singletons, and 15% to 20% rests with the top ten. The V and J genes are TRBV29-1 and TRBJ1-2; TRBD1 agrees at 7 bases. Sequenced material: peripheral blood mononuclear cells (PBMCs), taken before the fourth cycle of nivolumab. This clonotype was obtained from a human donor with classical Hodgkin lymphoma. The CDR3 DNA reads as TGCAGCGTCCACCCCGGCAGGGGGGCCGGCTACACCTTC. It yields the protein CSVHPGRGAGYTF.